Listed here are 22 T cell receptor beta chains from one sample, sequenced in a study of CD8+ T cells in alopecia areata. cDNA reverse transcribed from extracted RNA served as the sequencing template. Some clones are missing from TCRdb's copy, which holds only in-frame ones; the method was immunoSEQ multiplex PCR. Altogether around 190,000 clones are present, about 56% being singletons, with the ten largest covering roughly 5%. The sequenced sample consisted of CD8+ T cells sorted from blood. These receptors were taken from a human donor in good health.

This clone was found a few times. The chain has TRBV13 and TRBJ2-7, with D unresolved. The CDR3 sequence is 11 residues long. CDR1 is PRHDT, CDR2 FYEKMQ, per germline (reference sequence). V was clipped by 6 bases and J by 6 bases, with 9 bases between them. CDR3 in DNA: TGTGCCAGCAGGTCCCAACGCGAGCAGTACTTC. This encodes CASRSQREQYF.

V is TRBV27 and J is TRBJ2-1; 10 bases are a match to TRBD2. V lost 5 bases and J lost 0; bases outside the gene matches: 7. Germline V gene sequence: CDR1 MNHEY, CDR2 SMNVEV (reference sequence). The CDR3 spans 17 residues. The CDR3: CASSLYSGGISYNEQFF. CDR3 coding DNA: TGTGCCAGCAGTCTATATAGCGGGGGGATCTCCTACAATGAGCAGTTCTTC.

This clone was counted only a few times. The V call is TRBV7-8, the J call TRBJ2-3; tentative D call: TRBD1 (6 bases). V was trimmed by 10 bases and J by 0 bases, leaving 17 bases between them. The CDR3 covers 15 residues. CDR1 is SGHVS, CDR2 FQNEAQ, per germline. The CDR3 here is CAISLTGHSTDTQYF. CDR3 nucleotides: TGTGCCATCTCCTTGACGGGACACAGCACAGATACGCAGTATTTT. Full variable domain (missing parts from reference TRBV7-8 and TRBJ2-3): GAGVSQSPRYKVAKRGQDVALRCDPISGHVSLFWYQQALGQGPEFLTYFQNEAQLDKSGLPSDRFFAERPEGSVSTLKIQRTQQEDSAVYLCAISLTGHSTDTQYFGPGTRLTVL.

This clone came up a few times. J is TRBJ2-7 and V is TRBV27, with D tentatively TRBD2 (7 bases). The V gene lost 6 bases and the J gene lost 0 bases, with 12 bases spanning the gap. This CDR3 has 14 amino acids. Germline lookup yields CDR1 MNHEY and CDR2 SMNVEV (reference sequence). The CDR3 protein is CASSFGGPSYEQYF. CDR3 DNA sequence: TGTGCCAGCAGCTTCGGGGGGCCCTCCTACGAGCAGTACTTC.

This clone was detected only a few times. The V gene is TRBV5-1, the J gene TRBJ2-3; perhaps TRBD2 as D (7 bases). V was pared by 3 bases and J by 2 bases, with 16 bases between. Germline V gene lookup returns CDR1 SGHRS and CDR2 YFSETQ. CDR3 size: 16 residues. CDR3 bases: TGCGCCAGCAGCTGGGCCCGGGGGGCCATCACAGATACGCAGTATTTT. Its protein is CASSWARGAITDTQYF. Filled out from reference TRBV5-1 and TRBJ2-3, the complete variable domain reads KAGVTQTPRYLIKTRGQQVTLSCSPISGHRSVSWYQQTPGQGLQFLFEYFSETQRNKGNFPGRFSGRQFSNSRSEMNVSTLELGDSALYLCASSWARGAITDTQYFGPGTRLTVL.

This clone was detected only a few times. The V gene is TRBV29-1, the J gene TRBJ2-1, with 8 bases fitting TRBD2. CDR1 and CDR2 (germline): SQVTM, ANQGSEA. V gave up 7 bases and J gave up 4 bases; unmatched junction bases: 6. CDR3 length equals 13 residues. The CDR3 DNA is TGCAGCGGGCGGGGGACTAGTTACAATGAGCAGTTCTTC. Residues: CSGRGTSYNEQFF.

This clone was detected a few times. The chain couples TRBV10-3 to TRBJ1-1; 8 nucleotides agree with TRBD1. The CDR3 totals 15 residues. The V gene's germline CDR1 is ENHRY and CDR2 SYGVKD. Trimming cost V 2 bases and J 1 base; bases outside gene matches: 3. Written as DNA, the CDR3 is TGTGCCATCAGTGAGGCCGGACAGGGGAACACTGAAGCTTTCTTT. Residues: CAISEAGQGNTEAFF.

This clone was seen a few times. V and J are TRBV7-9 and TRBJ2-1; 7 positions agree with TRBD2. J was trimmed by 7 bases and V by 4 bases; bases with no gene match: 13. The germline V gene encodes CDR1 SEHNR and CDR2 FQNEAQ (reference sequence). The CDR3 has 16 residues. The CDR3 bases are TGTGCCAGCAGCTCCCACACCGCCAACGGGAGGAATGAGCAGTTCTTC. Translated: CASSSHTANGRNEQFF.

The count of this clone is one. The V and J genes are TRBV2 and TRBJ2-7; either TRBD1 or TRBD2 may supply D (5 bases each). Trimming removed 5 bases at V and 2 bases at J, with 19 bases between. Germline V lookup: CDR1 SNHLY, CDR2 FYNNEI. This CDR3 is built from 16 residues. The CDR3 here is CASSLPPRGLTYEQYF. DNA for the CDR3: TGTGCCAGCAGTCTCCCCCCGAGGGGCCTAACCTACGAGCAGTACTTC. The entire variable domain, with the rest obtained from reference TRBV2 and TRBJ2-7, is as follows: EPEVTQTPSHQVTQMGQEVILRCVPISNHLYFYWYRQILGQKVEFLVSFYNNEISEKSEIFDDQFSVERPDGSNFTLKIRSTKLEDSAMYFCASSLPPRGLTYEQYFGPGTRLTVT.

This chain connects TRBV13 to TRBJ1-3, with D possibly TRBD1 on 6 matching bases. The V and J ends lost 4 bases and 0 bases respectively, with 13 bases between them. CDR1 and CDR2 (germline): PRHDT, FYEKMQ (reference sequence). This CDR3 comprises 16 residues. CDR3 DNA: TGTGCCAGCAGCTCACAGGGTCCTATCTCTGGAAACACCATATATTTT. Its translation: CASSSQGPISGNTIYF. The complete variable domain, with remaining parts taken from reference TRBV13 and TRBJ1-3, reads AAGVIQSPRHLIKEKRETATLKCYPIPRHDTVYWYQQGPGQDPQFLISFYEKMQSDKGSIPDRFSAQQFSDYHSELNMSSLELGDSALYFCASSSQGPISGNTIYFGEGSWLTVV.

This sequence joins TRBV29-1 and TRBJ1-2; D ambiguous. V shed 5 bases and J shed 4 bases, with 14 bases lying between them. Per germline, CDR1 SQVTM and CDR2 ANQGSEA. The CDR3 has 13 amino acids. CDR3 DNA sequence: TGCAGCGTTCGGCAGGCCGGAGGCTATGGCTACACCTTC. Encoded protein: CSVRQAGGYGYTF.

The rearrangement links TRBV7-9 to TRBJ1-3; no definite D call. Per germline, CDR1 SEHNR and CDR2 FQNEAQ (reference sequence). V shed 0 bases and J shed 4 bases, with 7 bases lying between them. The CDR3 runs 14 residues. The chain's CDR3 is CASSLAVEGNTIYF. CDR3 sequence (DNA): TGTGCCAGCAGCTTAGCGGTGGAGGGAAACACCATATATTTT.

This clone turned up a few times. The V call is TRBV30, the J call TRBJ2-5; maybe TRBD1 (5 bases). V lost 2 bases and J 5 bases, leaving 15 bases between the germline ends. The CDR3 extends over 14 amino acids. The germline V gene has CDR1 GTSNPN and CDR2 SVGIG (reference sequence). The CDR3 region has the DNA TGTGCCTGGAGTCAGGGCCATAGGAAGGAGACCCAGTACTTC. Translating gives CAWSQGHRKETQYF.

The chain links TRBV5-4 to TRBJ2-5; D is perhaps TRBD2 (7 bases). Germline values: CDR1 SGHNT, CDR2 YYREEE (reference sequence). This CDR3 has 18 residues. V shed 3 bases and J shed 5 bases, with 26 bases lying between them. The DNA for the CDR3 is TGTGCCAGCAGCTCAGGGGTGGCGGGGGTCGACTCGTGGGAGACCCAGTACTTC. It specifies CASSSGVAGVDSWETQYF.

This clone has a handful of counts. The chain is built from TRBV7-9 and TRBJ2-1; 7 nucleotides agree with TRBD1. V was pared by 7 bases and J by 1 base, with 10 bases of the junction left unmatched. This CDR3 is 16 amino acids long. From germline, CDR1 is SEHNR and CDR2 FQNEAQ (reference sequence). The CDR3 spells CASKGSRGFSYNEQFF. The CDR3 nucleotides are TGTGCCAGCAAAGGAAGCAGGGGGTTTTCCTACAATGAGCAGTTCTTC.

This clone was detected once. The J gene is TRBJ1-5, the V gene TRBV5-6; D is unclear. This CDR3 is built from 14 residues. The germline V and J ends were trimmed by 0 bases and 9 bases, with 13 bases remaining between them. CDR1 is SGHDT and CDR2 is YYEEEE in the germline V gene. CDR3 loop: CASSLAQALWPQHF. The CDR3 DNA reads as TGTGCCAGCAGCTTGGCCCAGGCCCTCTGGCCCCAGCATTTT.

This clone was counted a few times. The V gene is TRBV2, the J gene TRBJ2-2, with a weak D call TRBD2 (6 bases). Germline values: CDR1 SNHLY, CDR2 FYNNEI. This CDR3 contains 15 residues. The V end lost 1 base, the J end lost 6 bases, and 12 bases lay between the germline ends. CDR3 residues: CASSEGVAEAGELFF. The DNA for the CDR3 is TGTGCCAGCAGTGAAGGGGTAGCGGAGGCCGGGGAGCTGTTTTTT.

The chain uses TRBV30 and TRBJ1-5, with 8 positions matching TRBD1. The V gene's germline CDR1 is GTSNPN and CDR2 SVGIG (reference sequence). V shed 4 bases and J 6 bases; nucleotides not matched to a gene: 8. The CDR3 is made up of 14 amino acids. The CDR3 is CAWTDRGGGQPQHF. In nucleotides, the CDR3 is TGTGCCTGGACCGACAGGGGCGGGGGTCAGCCCCAGCATTTT.

In its sample, this clone was seen a few times. The genes are TRBV29-1 and TRBJ1-2; D unclear. The V end was cut by 5 bases, the J end by 0 bases, with 7 bases between. CDR1 SQVTM and CDR2 ANQGSEA come from the germline V gene. The CDR3 has 12 amino acids. CDR3 amino acids: CSVLRTNYGYTF. The CDR3, as DNA: TGCAGCGTTCTTAGAACTAACTATGGCTACACCTTC.

The chain joins TRBV30 to TRBJ1-2; 10 bases are shared with TRBD1. CDR3 length: 14 residues. Trimming at V came to 3 bases and at J to 3 bases, leaving 4 bases not matched to a gene. From germline, CDR1 is GTSNPN and CDR2 SVGIG (reference sequence). The CDR3 nucleotides are TGTGCCTGGAGGGGGACAGGGGATCACTATGGCTACACCTTC. Amino acids: CAWRGTGDHYGYTF.

This sequence joins TRBV5-6 and TRBJ1-2, with unresolved D. CDR3 length: 14 residues. Trimming stripped 3 bases from V and 4 bases from J, with 13 bases between. Looked up from germline, CDR1 is SGHDT and CDR2 is YYEEEE. The CDR3 DNA reads TGTGCCAGCAGCTCTACATCTCTACGCTATGGCTACACCTTC. Protein product: CASSSTSLRYGYTF.

The chain links TRBV5-6 to TRBJ1-1, with TRBD1 identical over 7 bases. Germline trimming cut 4 bases from V and 1 base from J; bases unmatched to any gene: 16. Germline lookup yields CDR1 SGHDT and CDR2 YYEEEE. CDR3 length: 18 residues. The DNA for the CDR3 is TGTGCCAGCAGCCAGGCCCGGACAGGAGCATTTAGGAACACTGAAGCTTTCTTT. It translates to CASSQARTGAFRNTEAFF.